The 24 T cell receptor beta chains listed next were all sequenced from one sample in a study of blood T cell repertoires in COVID-19. Libraries were prepared by immunoSEQ multiplex PCR; TCRdb keeps only in-frame clonotypes and omits some of them. The repertoire holds approximately 300,000 clones, around 81% seen once, with around 4.5% in the top ten. The specimen sequenced was peripheral blood. Receptors were obtained from a woman between 45 and 60 years old with active or convalescent COVID-19.

This sequence joins TRBV9 and TRBJ2-1, with TRBD2 matching over 10 bases. V lost 2 bases, J lost 4 bases, and 6 bases stayed unmatched. The CDR3 has 16 residues. Germline V lookup: CDR1 SGDLS, CDR2 YYNGEE. The CDR3 DNA reads as TGTGCCAGCAGCGTTTTGGGACTAGCGAGATACAATGAGCAGTTCTTC. This translates into CASSVLGLARYNEQFF.

The chain has TRBV19 and TRBJ2-5; D is uncertain. V was cut by 2 bases and J by 5 bases, with 12 bases left in between. The CDR3 runs to 14 residues. Germline V gives CDR1 LNHDA, CDR2 SQIVND (reference sequence). CDR3 nucleotide sequence: TGTGCCAGTAGTATATTTTCGGGTGCGGAGACCCAGTACTTC. Its translation is CASSIFSGAETQYF.

This chain uses TRBV3-1 (or the pseudogene TRBV3-2) with TRBJ2-3; D is undetermined. V lost 0 bases, J lost 0 bases, and 7 bases lay in between. Per germline, CDR1 LGHDT and CDR2 YNNKEL (reference sequence). This CDR3 contains 15 residues. CDR3 sequence reads: CASSQDWRSTDTQYF. CDR3 in DNA: TGTGCCAGCAGCCAAGATTGGCGGAGCACAGATACGCAGTATTTT.

The chain recombines TRBV2 with TRBJ1-4, with D possibly matching TRBD1 (6 bases). CDR1 SNHLY and CDR2 FYNNEI come from the germline V gene. V lost 7 bases and J 0 bases, leaving 9 bases between the germline ends. The CDR3 is 14 residues long. In DNA form, the CDR3 reads TGTGCCAGCAACCGACAGGCAACTAATGAAAAACTGTTTTTT. Translated: CASNRQATNEKLFF.

The gene calls are TRBV5-4 and TRBJ1-6; 10 bases fit TRBD1. Germline trimming cut 4 bases from V and 7 bases from J; bases unmatched to any gene: 8. Germline assignment: CDR1 SGHNT and CDR2 YYREEE (reference sequence). The CDR3 runs 16 residues. The CDR3 bases are TGTGCCAGCAGCCGGGGACAGGGGAATAAGAATTCACCCCTCCACTTT. It is translated as CASSRGQGNKNSPLHF.

The chain employs TRBV9 and TRBJ2-3, with 7 bases aligning to TRBD2. V lost 4 bases, J lost 6 bases, and 23 bases stayed unmatched. CDR3 length equals 19 residues. Germline values: CDR1 SGDLS, CDR2 YYNGEE. CDR3 sequence (DNA): TGTGCCAGCAGCCCCAAGCTCGAGCGGACCGGGAGGATAGTGGATACGCAGTATTTT. It encodes CASSPKLERTGRIVDTQYF.

The V call is TRBV28, the J call TRBJ1-2; a weak D match, TRBD1 (5 bases). Trimming shortened V by 3 bases and J by 4 bases, and 15 bases separated the two germline ends. Germline-derived CDR1 and CDR2 are MDHEN and SYDVKM. The CDR3 spans 15 residues. The CDR3 region has the DNA TGTGCCAGCAGTTTCGGGGGACTCCGTGCCTATGGCTACACCTTC. Translating gives CASSFGGLRAYGYTF.

This chain connects TRBV14 to TRBJ1-5, with TRBD1 matching over 7 bases. The CDR3 has 17 amino acids. Germline loops: CDR1 SGHDN, CDR2 FVKESK. The trim removed 2 bases at V and 0 bases at J, leaving 7 bases unmatched. DNA for the CDR3: TGTGCCAGCAGCCAAAAGGGACAGCCCTATAGCAATCAGCCCCAGCATTTT. Translating gives CASSQKGQPYSNQPQHF. Looking up the rest from reference TRBV14 and TRBJ1-5 gives the full variable domain: EAGVTQFPSHSVIEKGQTVTLRCDPISGHDNLYWYRRVMGKEIKFLLHFVKESKQDESGMPNNRFLAERTGGTYSTLKVQPAELEDSGVYFCASSQKGQPYSNQPQHFGDGTRLSIL.

The rearrangement links TRBV7-3 to TRBJ2-1; tentative D call: TRBD2 (6 bases). The CDR3 is 16 residues long. CDR1 is SGHTA and CDR2 is FQGTGA in the germline V gene. V gave up 2 bases and J gave up 2 bases, with 13 bases separating them. The CDR3 is CASSLGAGSTYNEQFF. The CDR3 DNA follows: TGTGCCAGCAGCTTAGGGGCCGGGAGCACCTACAATGAGCAGTTCTTC.

V usage is TRBV2 and J usage is TRBJ2-2; TRBD1 agrees at 7 bases. CDR1 and CDR2 (germline): SNHLY, FYNNEI. With V trimmed by 4 bases and J by 5 bases, 1 base remained unmatched. This CDR3 has 13 amino acids. CDR3 protein: CASSGDSTGELFF. In nucleotides, the CDR3 is TGTGCCAGCAGTGGGGACAGTACCGGGGAGCTGTTTTTT.

This chain uses TRBV19 with TRBJ2-3; D is perhaps TRBD2 (7 bases). This CDR3 has 14 amino acids. Germline CDR1 reads LNHDA; CDR2 reads SQIVND (reference sequence). Deletions cut 11 bases from V and 2 bases from J, with 17 bases between. The chain's CDR3 is CAARGGPDTDTQYF. DNA of the CDR3: TGTGCCGCCAGGGGAGGGCCGGACACAGATACGCAGTATTTT.

The V gene is TRBV7-9, the J gene TRBJ2-1, with a tentative D call TRBD1 (5 bases). The V and J ends lost 0 bases and 6 bases respectively, with 15 bases between them. Germline CDR1 SEHNR, CDR2 FQNEAQ (reference sequence). The CDR3 has 16 amino acids. The CDR3 loop reads CASSLAQGQIPNEQFF. CDR3 DNA sequence: TGTGCCAGCAGCTTAGCCCAGGGTCAAATCCCCAATGAGCAGTTCTTC.

The rearrangement uses TRBV5-5 and TRBJ1-5, with D maybe TRBD1 (6 bases). Germline V lookup: CDR1 SGHKS, CDR2 YYEKEE (reference sequence). The V and J ends lost 0 bases and 3 bases respectively, with 10 bases between them. The CDR3 totals 15 residues. The CDR3 sequence is CASSLAGGPNQPQHF. The CDR3, as DNA: TGTGCCAGCAGCTTGGCGGGGGGCCCCAATCAGCCCCAGCATTTT.

V gene TRBV19 combines with J gene TRBJ1-5; perhaps TRBD1 as D (5 bases). Germline-derived CDR1 and CDR2 are LNHDA and SQIVND (reference sequence). V lost 3 bases to trimming and J lost 7 bases, with 13 bases between them. This CDR3 spans 14 amino acids. The CDR3 region is CASSMEGIGQPQHF. The CDR3 DNA reads as TGTGCCAGTAGTATGGAGGGGATCGGGCAGCCCCAGCATTTT.

This clone was seen just once. The V gene is TRBV5-1, the J gene TRBJ2-1; 10 bases are shared with TRBD2. This CDR3 contains 16 residues. Germline CDR1 is SGHRS and CDR2 is YFSETQ. Germline trimming cut 3 bases from V and 8 bases from J; bases unmatched to any gene: 11. The CDR3 sequence is CASSWGSGRAGDEQFF. CDR3 bases: TGCGCCAGCAGCTGGGGGAGCGGGAGGGCCGGAGATGAGCAGTTCTTC.

The chain employs TRBV28 and TRBJ2-7, with 10 bases fitting TRBD2. The germline CDR1 and CDR2 sequences are MDHEN and SYDVKM. This CDR3 region has 15 residues. V was clipped by 7 bases and J by 0 bases; unmatched bases: 6. The CDR3 region has the DNA TGTGCCAGCACCCGACTAGCGGGCAGCTCCTACGAGCAGTACTTC. Translating gives CASTRLAGSSYEQYF.

V is TRBV10-3 and J is TRBJ1-4; 7 bases are shared with TRBD1. CDR3 size: 14 residues. Germline CDR1 is ENHRY and CDR2 is SYGVKD. The V gene end was trimmed by 8 bases and the J gene end by 7 bases; junction bases not matched to a gene: 10. The CDR3 nucleotides read TGTGCCATCCGTGCGACAGGGAATGGTGAAAAACTGTTTTTT. This translates into CAIRATGNGEKLFF.

The chain couples TRBV29-1 to TRBJ2-7; D possibly corresponds to TRBD1 (6 bases). Deletions cut 5 bases from V and 2 bases from J, with 13 bases between. CDR1 is SQVTM and CDR2 is ANQGSEA in the germline V gene. The CDR3 consists of 13 residues. The DNA of the CDR3 is TGCAGCGTTATAGGACAGAATACCTACGAGCAGTACTTC. Its protein product is CSVIGQNTYEQYF.

The V call is TRBV5-1, the J call TRBJ1-1, with D maybe TRBD1 (6 bases). The CDR3 sequence is 15 residues long. V was clipped by 4 bases and J by 4 bases, with 17 bases between them. CDR1 and CDR2 (germline): SGHRS, YFSETQ. As DNA, the CDR3 is TGCGCCAGCAGCCCCTTTCAGGGGTCGGCCACTGAAGCTTTCTTT. Encoded protein: CASSPFQGSATEAFF.

V is TRBV5-1 and J is TRBJ1-2; 8 nucleotides line up with TRBD1. Germline V gene sequence: CDR1 SGHRS, CDR2 YFSETQ. The CDR3 length is 14 residues. After removal of 1 base from V and 2 bases from J, the junction contained 1 base not matched to a gene. In DNA, the CDR3 is TGCGCCAGCAGCTTGAGACAGGGGAACTATGGCTACACCTTC. Its translation: CASSLRQGNYGYTF.

The DNA of the CDR3 is TGTGCCAGCAGCCAGGAGGAGGGGACGCCCCAGCATTTT. As protein: CASSQEEGTPQHF. The V call is TRBV3-1 (or the pseudogene TRBV3-2), the J call TRBJ1-5, with TRBD1 as a possible D gene (5 bases). CDR3 length equals 13 residues. Germline values: CDR1 LGHDT, CDR2 YNNKEL (reference sequence). The V end lost 3 bases, the J end lost 9 bases, and 12 bases lay between the germline ends.

Concerning this clone itself: Other DNA sequences in the sample encode the same CDR3. This chain links TRBV18 with TRBJ1-4, with D unresolved. This CDR3 is 15 amino acids long. Deletions cut 3 bases from V and 2 bases from J, with 10 bases between. The germline V gene encodes CDR1 KGHSH and CDR2 LQKENI. In DNA, the CDR3 is TGTGCCAGCTCACCTCGGGGAGGCACTAATGAAAAACTGTTTTTT. Translation gives CASSPRGGTNEKLFF.

The rearrangement joins TRBV7-9 to TRBJ1-6; maybe TRBD1 (5 bases). Germline CDR1 is SEHNR and CDR2 is FQNEAQ (reference sequence). The ends were cut back, 11 bases at V and 8 bases at J, with 16 bases in the middle. This CDR3 comprises 13 residues. The DNA for the CDR3 is TGTGCCGGCACCCGGGGGGTTGATTCACCCCTCCACTTT. Translation gives CAGTRGVDSPLHF.

As regards this clone: Distinct nucleotide sequences in the sample also encode this CDR3. V gene TRBV7-7 combines with J gene TRBJ1-3; D gene unclear. This CDR3 has 13 amino acids. Trimming stripped 6 bases from V and 0 bases from J, with 6 bases between. CDR1 is SSHAT and CDR2 is FNYEAQ in the germline V gene (reference sequence). This chain's CDR3 is CASSPSSGNTIYF. The CDR3 DNA reads TGTGCCAGCAGTCCATCCTCTGGAAACACCATATATTTT.